This T cell receptor beta chain was profiled in a study of cytomegalovirus exposure and HLA in healthy donors. As for the study in general: A later analysis reported the 120 or so validation repertoires used the same platform as the roughly 700 first-cohort repertoires. Study-level points and caveats: Cytomegalovirus association was assigned to about 180 TCR beta chains. The finding came from a later analysis; first-cohort TCR clusters tended to co-occur in the roughly 110 validation repertoires.

The CDR3 is 14 amino acids. Trimming cost V 0 bases and J 6 bases, with 11 bases left between them. CDR1 is LGHNA and CDR2 is YNFKEQ in the germline V gene. As concerns this clone: Its target is unknown.

Libraries were prepared by immunoSEQ multiplex PCR; TCRdb keeps only in-frame clonotypes and omits some of them. The sample records over 150,000 clones, about 96% being singletons. The rearrangement joins TRBV4-2 to TRBJ1-2; D gene uncertain. The sequence was collected from a young woman in good health and CMV-seronegative. Sequencing input: PBMCs. CDR3 in amino acids: CASSQERSRDGYTF. Written as DNA, the CDR3 is TGTGCCAGCAGCCAAGAAAGGAGCCGGGATGGCTACACCTTC.